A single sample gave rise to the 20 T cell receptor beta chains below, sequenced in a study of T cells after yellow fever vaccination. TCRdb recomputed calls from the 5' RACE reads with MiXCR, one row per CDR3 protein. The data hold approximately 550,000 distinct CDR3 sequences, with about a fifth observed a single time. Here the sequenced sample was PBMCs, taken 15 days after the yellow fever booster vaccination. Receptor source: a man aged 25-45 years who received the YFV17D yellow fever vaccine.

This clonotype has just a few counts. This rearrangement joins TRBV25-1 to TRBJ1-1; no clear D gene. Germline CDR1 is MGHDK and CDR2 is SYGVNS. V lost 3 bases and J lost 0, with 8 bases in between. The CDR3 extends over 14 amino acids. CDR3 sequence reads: CASSETALNTEAFF. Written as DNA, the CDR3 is TGTGCCAGCAGTGAGACGGCATTGAACACTGAAGCTTTCTTT.

The CDR3 DNA follows: TGTGCCACCCAGGCGAGGGGAGGAAGCACAGATACGCAGTATTTT. Translating gives CATQARGGSTDTQYF. The V call is TRBV5-4, the J call TRBJ2-3, with D possibly matching TRBD2 (6 bases). The CDR3 runs 15 residues. V shed 9 bases and J shed 0 bases, with 17 bases lying between them. Germline CDR1 is SGHNT and CDR2 is YYREEE (reference sequence).

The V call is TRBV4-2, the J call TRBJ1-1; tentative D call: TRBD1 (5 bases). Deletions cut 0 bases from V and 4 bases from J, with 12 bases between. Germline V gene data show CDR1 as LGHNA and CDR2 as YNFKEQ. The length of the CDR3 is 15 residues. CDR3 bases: TGTGCCAGCAGCCAAGATCCAGGGTCTGGCACTGAAGCTTTCTTT. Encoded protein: CASSQDPGSGTEAFF.

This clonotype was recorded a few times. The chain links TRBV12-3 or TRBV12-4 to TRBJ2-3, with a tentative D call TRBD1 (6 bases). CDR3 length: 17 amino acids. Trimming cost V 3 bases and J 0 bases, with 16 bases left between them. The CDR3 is CASSLSRDTVSTDTQYF. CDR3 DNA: TGTGCCAGCAGTTTGAGCCGGGACACAGTTAGCACAGATACGCAGTATTTT.

The CDR3 is CSAILGGQYF. The CDR3 DNA sequence: TGCAGTGCTATCCTGGGGGGGCAGTATTTT. V usage is TRBV20-1 and J usage is TRBJ2-3; perhaps TRBD2 as D (6 bases). Trimming removed 4 bases at V and 11 bases at J, with 10 bases between. CDR3 length: 10 amino acids. Germline-derived CDR1 and CDR2 are DFQATT and SNEGSKA (reference sequence).

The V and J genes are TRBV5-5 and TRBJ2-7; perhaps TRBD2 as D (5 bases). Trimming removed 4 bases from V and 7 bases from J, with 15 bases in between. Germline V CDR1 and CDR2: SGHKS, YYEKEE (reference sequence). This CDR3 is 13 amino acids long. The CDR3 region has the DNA TGTGCCAGCAGCCAGACCATAGAGCGGGAGCAGTACTTC. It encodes CASSQTIEREQYF.

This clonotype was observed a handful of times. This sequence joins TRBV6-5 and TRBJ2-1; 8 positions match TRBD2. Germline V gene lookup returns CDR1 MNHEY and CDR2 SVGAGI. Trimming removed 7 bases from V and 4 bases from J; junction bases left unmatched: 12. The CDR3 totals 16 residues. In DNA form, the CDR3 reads TGTGCCAGCACCGCCACCGGGGGGGAGCCATACAATGAGCAGTTCTTC. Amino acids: CASTATGGEPYNEQFF.

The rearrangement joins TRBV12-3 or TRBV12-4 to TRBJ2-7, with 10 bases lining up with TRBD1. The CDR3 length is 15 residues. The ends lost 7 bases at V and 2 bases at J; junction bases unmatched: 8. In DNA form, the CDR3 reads TGTGCCAGCACCCTTGGACAGGGGGATACCTACGAGCAGTACTTC. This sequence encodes CASTLGQGDTYEQYF.

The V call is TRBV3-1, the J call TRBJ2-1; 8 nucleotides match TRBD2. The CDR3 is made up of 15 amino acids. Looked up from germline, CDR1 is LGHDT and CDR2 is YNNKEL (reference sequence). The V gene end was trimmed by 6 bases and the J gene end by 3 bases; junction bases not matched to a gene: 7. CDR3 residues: CASSSAGVRYNEQFF. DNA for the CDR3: TGTGCCAGCAGTTCAGCGGGAGTGCGCTACAATGAGCAGTTCTTC.

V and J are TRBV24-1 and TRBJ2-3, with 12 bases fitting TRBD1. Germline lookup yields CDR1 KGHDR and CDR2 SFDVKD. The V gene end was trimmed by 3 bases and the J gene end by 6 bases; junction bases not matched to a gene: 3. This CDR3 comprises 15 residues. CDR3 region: CATSDGTGGRDTQYF. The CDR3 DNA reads TGTGCCACCAGTGATGGGACAGGGGGCCGGGATACGCAGTATTTT.

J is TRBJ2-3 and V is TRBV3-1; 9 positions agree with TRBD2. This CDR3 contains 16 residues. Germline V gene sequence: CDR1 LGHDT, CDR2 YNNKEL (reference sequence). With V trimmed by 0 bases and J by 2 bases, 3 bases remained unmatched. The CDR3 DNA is TGTGCCAGCAGCCAAGATCTAGCGGGAAACACAGATACGCAGTATTTT. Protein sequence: CASSQDLAGNTDTQYF.

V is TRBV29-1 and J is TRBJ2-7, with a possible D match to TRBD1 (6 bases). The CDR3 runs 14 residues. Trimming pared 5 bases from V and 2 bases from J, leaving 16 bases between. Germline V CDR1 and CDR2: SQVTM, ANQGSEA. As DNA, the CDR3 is TGCAGCGTTTCCCTAGGACAGTCAGCCTACGAGCAGTACTTC. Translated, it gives CSVSLGQSAYEQYF.

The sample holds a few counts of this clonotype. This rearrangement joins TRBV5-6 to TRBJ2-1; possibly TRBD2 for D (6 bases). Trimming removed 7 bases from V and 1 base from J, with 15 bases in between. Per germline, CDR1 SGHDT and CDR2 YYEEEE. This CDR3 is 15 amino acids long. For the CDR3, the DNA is TGTGCCAGCTGGATGGCGGGATGGTCCTACAATGAGCAGTTCTTC. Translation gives CASWMAGWSYNEQFF.

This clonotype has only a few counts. This CDR3 reads CASSLQPNTGELFF. The CDR3 nucleotides are TGTGCCAGCAGCTTACAACCGAACACCGGGGAGCTGTTTTTT. The J gene is TRBJ2-2, the V gene TRBV7-3; no clear D gene. Per germline, CDR1 SGHTA and CDR2 FQGTGA. The CDR3 extends over 14 amino acids. V lost 2 bases and J lost 0, with 4 bases in between. Full variable domain (rest looked up from reference TRBV7-3 and TRBJ2-2): GAGVSQTPSNKVTEKGKYVELRCDPISGHTALYWYRQSLGQGPEFLIYFQGTGAADDSGLPNDRFFAVRPEGSVSTLKIQRTERGDSAVYLCASSLQPNTGELFFGEGSRLTVL.

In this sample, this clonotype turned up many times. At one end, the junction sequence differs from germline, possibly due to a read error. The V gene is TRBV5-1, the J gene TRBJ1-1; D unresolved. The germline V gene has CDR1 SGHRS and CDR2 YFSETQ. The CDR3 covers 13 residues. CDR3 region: CASSSGRNTEAFF. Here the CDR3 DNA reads TGTGCCAGCAGCTCCGGTAGGAACACTGAAGCTTTCTTT.

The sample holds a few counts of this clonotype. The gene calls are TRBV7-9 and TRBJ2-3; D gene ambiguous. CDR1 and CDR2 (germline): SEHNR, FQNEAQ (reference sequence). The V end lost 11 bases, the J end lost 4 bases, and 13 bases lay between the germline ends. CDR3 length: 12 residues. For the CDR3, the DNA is TGTGCCCTCCGGGCAACGGCAGATACGCAGTATTTT. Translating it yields CALRATADTQYF.

For the CDR3, the DNA is TGTGCCAGTAGTCCTCAGGTGCGGAGCTCCTACAATGAGCAGTTCTTC. Amino acid sequence: CASSPQVRSSYNEQFF. The V and J genes are TRBV19 and TRBJ2-1; D call uncertain. Germline-derived CDR1 and CDR2 are LNHDA and SQIVND (reference sequence). There are 16 residues in the CDR3. V was cut by 5 bases and J by 0 bases, with 14 bases left in between.

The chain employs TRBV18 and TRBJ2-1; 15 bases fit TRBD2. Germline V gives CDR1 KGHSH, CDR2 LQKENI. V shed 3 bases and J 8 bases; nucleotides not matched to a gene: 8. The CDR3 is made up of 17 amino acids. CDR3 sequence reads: CASSPFPGLAGGDEQFF. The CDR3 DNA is TGTGCCAGCTCACCCTTCCCGGGACTAGCGGGAGGCGATGAGCAGTTCTTC.

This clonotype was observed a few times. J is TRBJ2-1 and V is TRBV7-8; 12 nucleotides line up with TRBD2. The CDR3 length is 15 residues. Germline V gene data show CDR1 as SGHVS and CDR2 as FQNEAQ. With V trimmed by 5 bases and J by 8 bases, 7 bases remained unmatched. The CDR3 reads CASSPGLAGIHEQFF. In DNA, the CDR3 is TGTGCCAGCAGCCCCGGACTAGCGGGAATCCATGAGCAGTTCTTC. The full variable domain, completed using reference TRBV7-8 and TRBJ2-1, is GAGVSQSPRYKVAKRGQDVALRCDPISGHVSLFWYQQALGQGPEFLTYFQNEAQLDKSGLPSDRFFAERPEGSVSTLKIQRTQQEDSAVYLCASSPGLAGIHEQFFGPGTRLTVL.

The CDR3 sequence is CASSQNNRVEQYF. The CDR3, as DNA: TGTGCCAGCAGCCAGAACAACAGGGTCGAGCAGTACTTC. The chain employs TRBV3-1 and TRBJ2-7, with a weak D call TRBD1 (6 bases). The CDR3 is 13 amino acids. V dropped 3 bases and J dropped 6 bases, with 12 bases sitting between them. The germline CDR1 and CDR2 sequences are LGHDT and YNNKEL (reference sequence).